Here is one T cell receptor beta chain with its context. At deep level, the assay was performed. Data came from immunoSEQ multiplex PCR; TCRdb stores just in-frame clones and leaves some out. The sample gives 700,000 or so clones, less than 80% of which show up once; 1.8% is in the top ten. This entry comes from a study of shared clonotypes between healthy human individuals. Study context: A couple of women and a few men aged 18 to 49 made up the donors.

The CDR3 spans 13 residues. V dropped 6 bases and J dropped 2; count of bases not matched to a gene: 5. Germline assignment: CDR1 SQVTM and CDR2 ANQGSEA. The sequencing input was memory CD4+ T cells sorted from blood. This sample's subset: CD45RA-negative fraction. V is TRBV29-1 and J is TRBJ2-7; 9 nucleotides agree with TRBD1. This receptor was identified in a woman in her 30s in good health. CDR3 sequence reads: CSVRTGEAYEQYF. CDR3 nucleotides: TGCAGCGTCCGGACAGGGGAAGCCTACGAGCAGTACTTC.